This T cell receptor beta chain was sequenced during a study of shared clonotypes between healthy human individuals. The study, taken as a whole, reports: Naive CD4 clonotypes overlapped across a few donors at roughly 5.1%.

Germline values: CDR1 MDHEN, CDR2 SYDVKM. This CDR3 region has 12 residues. V was cut by 5 bases and J by 8 bases, with 12 bases left in between. The method was immunoSEQ multiplex PCR; TCRdb's version includes in-frame clones alone and lacks a portion of them. The sample contains around 2,000,000 clones, approximately 94% of which appear only once. Positively selected for CCR7, the CD45RO-negative cells used as naive CD8 cells excluded terminally differentiated effector memory CD45RA+ cells. Concerning this clone: Its antigen is unknown.

The sequence derives from a man younger than 35 in good health. Some clones in this sample may be carry-over from other donors' samples. The sequenced sample consisted of naive CD8+ T cells from PBMCs. V gene TRBV28 combines with J gene TRBJ1-2; no clear D. The CDR3 DNA is TGTGCCAGCAGTAATCAAAGGCTAGGCTACACCTTC. This sequence encodes CASSNQRLGYTF.